A single sample gave rise to the 21 T cell receptor beta chains below, sequenced in a study of CD8 T cells in Susac syndrome. Reverse transcription of roughly 0.45 to 1 ug RNA used random hexamers. TCRdb called the immunoSEQ multiplex PCR reads again in MiXCR, with one record for every CDR3 protein. This table holds around 140,000 distinct CDR3 sequences, roughly 96% found once. The sequencing sample was made of CD4+ T cells from PBMCs. The receptors here all came from a human donor with multiple sclerosis.

The chain's CDR3 is CASRRTGGADTQYF. CDR3 sequence (DNA): TGCGCCAGCAGGCGGACAGGGGGGGCAGATACGCAGTATTTT. This chain joins TRBV5-1 and TRBJ2-3; 10 bases are a match to TRBD1. From germline, CDR1 is SGHRS and CDR2 YFSETQ. This CDR3 has 14 amino acids. Trimming took 5 bases from V and 4 from J; bases not matched to a gene: 4. The entire variable domain, with the rest obtained from reference TRBV5-1 and TRBJ2-3, is as follows: KAGVTQTPRYLIKTRGQQVTLSCSPISGHRSVSWYQQTPGQGLQFLFEYFSETQRNKGNFPGRFSGRQFSNSRSEMNVSTLELGDSALYLCASRRTGGADTQYFGPGTRLTVL.

The J gene is TRBJ2-5, the V gene TRBV29-1; 14 nucleotides line up with TRBD2. CDR1 and CDR2 (germline): SQVTM, ANQGSEA. V lost 6 bases, J lost 5 bases, and 11 bases stayed unmatched. The CDR3 covers 16 residues. Here the CDR3 reads CSVGGLAGVSWETQYF. The DNA for the CDR3 is TGCAGCGTCGGGGGACTAGCGGGAGTCTCGTGGGAGACCCAGTACTTC.

J is TRBJ2-7 and V is TRBV12-3 or TRBV12-4; tentative D call: TRBD2 (6 bases). CDR3 length: 15 amino acids. Trimming left V 2 bases short and J 7 bases short, with 18 bases between. CDR3 nucleotides: TGTGCCAGCAGTTTAAGGGCAGGAGGGCCTGGAGAGCAGTACTTC. It is translated as CASSLRAGGPGEQYF.

The chain joins TRBV24-1 to TRBJ2-5; TRBD1 matches at 10 bases. Looked up from germline, CDR1 is KGHDR and CDR2 is SFDVKD. After removal of 3 bases from V and 7 bases from J, the junction contained 7 bases not matched to a gene. The CDR3 consists of 15 residues. The CDR3 reads CATSDRDRGRGTQYF. The CDR3 nucleotides read TGTGCCACCAGTGATCGAGACAGGGGGCGTGGGACCCAGTACTTC.

This clonotype was recorded once. This chain links TRBV15 with TRBJ2-7; 10 bases agree with TRBD2. The trim removed 0 bases at V and 7 bases at J, leaving 9 bases unmatched. CDR1 is LNHNV and CDR2 is YYDKDF in the germline V gene (reference sequence). This CDR3 comprises 16 residues. CDR3 residues: CATSREAGLATGEQYF. As DNA, the CDR3 is TGTGCCACCAGCAGAGAAGCGGGACTAGCGACGGGTGAGCAGTACTTC.

The chain employs TRBV30 and TRBJ2-3; D is unclear. This CDR3 has 14 residues. V dropped 7 bases and J dropped 3 bases, with 17 bases sitting between them. CDR1 and CDR2 (germline): GTSNPN, SVGIG (reference sequence). CDR3 nucleotides: TGTGCCTCCAATGGACGACTTAGAACAGATACGCAGTATTTT. Its translation is CASNGRLRTDTQYF.

The chain is built from TRBV14 and TRBJ2-5; 7 nucleotides line up with TRBD1. Germline V gene lookup returns CDR1 SGHDN and CDR2 FVKESK. CDR3 size: 15 residues. With V trimmed by 5 bases and J by 1 base, 7 bases remained unmatched. This CDR3 reads CASSKPTGLQETQYF. The CDR3 bases are TGTGCCAGCAGCAAACCGACAGGGCTCCAAGAGACCCAGTACTTC.

The chain has TRBV7-9 and TRBJ2-3; D gene uncertain. The V end was cut by 3 bases, the J end by 1 base, with 8 bases between. The CDR3 consists of 14 residues. Germline loops: CDR1 SEHNR, CDR2 FQNEAQ (reference sequence). CDR3 DNA: TGTGCCAGCAGCTTGAATTACGGCACAGATACGCAGTATTTT. Translated: CASSLNYGTDTQYF. Full variable domain (outside the CDR3, taken from reference TRBV7-9 and TRBJ2-3): DTGVSQNPRHKITKRGQNVTFRCDPISEHNRLYWYRQTLGQGPEFLTYFQNEAQLEKSRLLSDRFSAERPKGSFSTLEIQRTEQGDSAMYLCASSLNYGTDTQYFGPGTRLTVL.

This chain uses TRBV20-1 with TRBJ2-5; 8 bases fit TRBD1. V trimming: 4 bases; J trimming: 0 bases; junction bases outside the gene matches: 10. There are 16 residues in the CDR3. Germline V gene data show CDR1 as DFQATT and CDR2 as SNEGSKA (reference sequence). As DNA, the CDR3 is TGCAGTGCTAAACTTCCGGGACAGGTGTACCAAGAGACCCAGTACTTC. This translates into CSAKLPGQVYQETQYF.

This chain connects TRBV29-1 to TRBJ1-2; the D is unclear. Germline V gives CDR1 SQVTM, CDR2 ANQGSEA. V gave up 0 bases and J gave up 7 bases, with 6 bases separating them. The CDR3 covers 11 residues. The DNA for the CDR3 is TGCAGCGTTGAAGATCAACGTGGCTACACCTTC. Residues: CSVEDQRGYTF.

The chain combines TRBV6-1 with TRBJ1-2, with 7 bases that match TRBD1. CDR3 length equals 13 residues. Per germline, CDR1 MNHNS and CDR2 SASEGT. J lost 4 bases, V lost 5 bases, and 4 bases had no gene match. CDR3 in amino acids: CASSSRDSYGYTF. The CDR3 DNA follows: TGTGCCAGCAGTTCCCGGGACAGCTATGGCTACACCTTC.

The chain uses TRBV4-3 and TRBJ2-7; either TRBD1 or TRBD2 may supply D (5 bases each). Germline CDR1 and CDR2: LGHNA and YSLEER. The CDR3 loop spans 13 amino acids. The V end was cut by 4 bases, the J end by 3 bases, with 10 bases between. CDR3 sequence: CASSRGVGYEQYF. CDR3 nucleotides: TGCGCCAGCAGCCGAGGGGTAGGCTACGAGCAGTACTTC.

CDR3 coding DNA: TGTGCCAGCAGTTTCCGGTCTCGAGGGGAGACCCAGTACTTC. Translation: CASSFRSRGETQYF. The V and J genes are TRBV28 and TRBJ2-5; a possible D gene is TRBD2 (5 bases). V was clipped by 3 bases and J by 5 bases, with 13 bases between them. The germline CDR1 and CDR2 sequences are MDHEN and SYDVKM. This CDR3 is built from 14 residues.

The chain employs TRBV9 and TRBJ2-7; D may be TRBD2 (6 bases). Trimming took off 2 bases at V and 3 bases at J, with 15 bases between the two ends. The CDR3 is 15 residues long. From germline, CDR1 is SGDLS and CDR2 YYNGEE. CDR3 residues: CASSVGGLLNYEQYF. CDR3 sequence (DNA): TGTGCCAGCAGCGTGGGGGGACTTCTTAACTACGAGCAGTACTTC.

The rearrangement uses TRBV27 and TRBJ1-2; TRBD1 agrees at 9 bases. The germline V gene encodes CDR1 MNHEY and CDR2 SMNVEV (reference sequence). CDR3 length equals 15 residues. Trimming removed 6 bases from V and 6 bases from J; junction bases left unmatched: 11. The CDR3 sequence is CASRSYSGTGNGYTF. CDR3 bases: TGTGCCAGCAGATCGTACTCCGGGACAGGGAATGGCTACACCTTC.

The chain links TRBV28 to TRBJ1-2, with a tentative D call TRBD1 (5 bases). The CDR3 has 14 amino acids. Germline V gene data show CDR1 as MDHEN and CDR2 as SYDVKM. Trimming cost V 2 bases and J 7 bases, with 14 bases left between them. CDR3: CASSLDQGSIGYTF. The CDR3 DNA follows: TGTGCCAGCAGTTTAGACCAGGGATCTATTGGCTACACCTTC.

The J gene is TRBJ2-1, the V gene TRBV9, with 8 bases aligning to TRBD2. CDR1 SGDLS and CDR2 YYNGEE come from the germline V gene. V dropped 4 bases and J dropped 6; count of bases not matched to a gene: 9. The CDR3 has 15 residues. The CDR3 DNA reads TGTGCCAGCAGCCCCACGGGCGGGGGGACCAATGAGCAGTTCTTC. Its protein product is CASSPTGGGTNEQFF.

This chain connects TRBV7-9 to TRBJ2-1; no clear D gene. The germline V gene has CDR1 SEHNR and CDR2 FQNEAQ (reference sequence). Trimming left V 5 bases short and J 4 bases short, with 12 bases between. The CDR3 length is 14 residues. CDR3 in amino acids: CASSAVQEYNEQFF. The CDR3 DNA is TGTGCCAGCAGCGCGGTTCAGGAATACAATGAGCAGTTCTTC.

The chain combines TRBV2 with TRBJ1-1; D not resolved. The V gene lost 6 bases and the J gene lost 3 bases, with 5 bases spanning the gap. The CDR3 loop spans 11 amino acids. From germline, CDR1 is SNHLY and CDR2 FYNNEI. CDR3 loop: CASREYTEAFF. The CDR3 region has the DNA TGTGCCAGCAGGGAATACACTGAAGCTTTCTTT.

J is TRBJ2-5 and V is TRBV29-1, with D possibly being TRBD1 or TRBD2 (5 bases each). The V gene lost 6 bases and the J gene lost 4 bases, with 18 bases spanning the gap. The length of the CDR3 is 14 residues. CDR1 and CDR2 from the germline V gene are SQVTM and ANQGSEA. The CDR3 DNA reads as TGCAGCGTCCGGCCAGGGACGGCGGGAGAGACCCAGTACTTC. Protein sequence: CSVRPGTAGETQYF.

The chain combines TRBV7-3 with TRBJ2-2; D possibly corresponds to TRBD1 (6 bases). Germline loops: CDR1 SGHTA, CDR2 FQGTGA. The CDR3 length is 14 residues. V was clipped by 4 bases and J by 7 bases, with 13 bases between them. CDR3 residues: CASSSGQTVGELFF. DNA for the CDR3: TGTGCCAGCAGCTCCGGACAGACCGTCGGGGAGCTGTTTTTT.